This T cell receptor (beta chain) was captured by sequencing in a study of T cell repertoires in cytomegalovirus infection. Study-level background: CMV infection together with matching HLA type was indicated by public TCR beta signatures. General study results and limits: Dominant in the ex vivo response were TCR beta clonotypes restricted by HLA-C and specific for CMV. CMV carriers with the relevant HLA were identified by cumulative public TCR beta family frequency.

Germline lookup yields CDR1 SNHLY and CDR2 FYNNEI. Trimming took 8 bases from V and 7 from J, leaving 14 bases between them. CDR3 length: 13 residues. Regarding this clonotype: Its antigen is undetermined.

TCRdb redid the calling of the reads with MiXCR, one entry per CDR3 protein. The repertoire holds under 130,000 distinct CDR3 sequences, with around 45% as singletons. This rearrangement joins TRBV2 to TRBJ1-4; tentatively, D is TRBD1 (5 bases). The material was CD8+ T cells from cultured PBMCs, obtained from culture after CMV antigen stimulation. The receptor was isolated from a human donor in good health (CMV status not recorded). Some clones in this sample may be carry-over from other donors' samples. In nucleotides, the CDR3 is TGTGCCAGCGACGTCCGGGGCGGTGAAAAACTGTTTTTT. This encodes CASDVRGGEKLFF.